These 12 T cell receptor beta chains were sequenced from one sample in a study of T cells after yellow fever vaccination. One entry per CDR3 protein results from TCRdb running MiXCR on the 5' RACE reads. The repertoire holds 250,000 to 350,000 distinct CDR3 sequences, with 3.5% to 4.5% as singletons. This specimen was PBMCs, taken 15 days after the yellow fever booster vaccination. These receptors came from a man between 18 and 35 years old who received the YFV17D yellow fever vaccine.

The V gene is TRBV4-3, the J gene TRBJ2-3; either TRBD1 or TRBD2 may fit D (5 bases each). The CDR3 is 15 residues long. Germline assignment: CDR1 LGHNA and CDR2 YSLEER. V lost 6 bases to trimming and J lost 1 base, with 14 bases between them. As DNA, the CDR3 is TGCGCCAGCAGACCCGGGACCGAGCGCACAGATACGCAGTATTTT. This gives the protein CASRPGTERTDTQYF.

This clonotype has ten or more counts. This chain joins TRBV5-1 and TRBJ2-3; 12 bases match TRBD2. The CDR3 consists of 18 residues. The V gene end was trimmed by 0 bases and the J gene end by 3 bases; junction bases not matched to a gene: 8. Germline CDR1 reads SGHRS; CDR2 reads YFSETQ. The CDR3 sequence: CASSLGPSGGAGTDTQYF. The CDR3 coding sequence is TGCGCCAGCAGCTTGGGTCCTAGCGGGGGGGCAGGGACAGATACGCAGTATTTT.

The rearrangement joins TRBV27 to TRBJ1-5; D unclear. V was trimmed by 2 bases and J by 1 base, leaving 9 bases between them. Germline loops: CDR1 MNHEY, CDR2 SMNVEV (reference sequence). The CDR3 loop spans 15 amino acids. The CDR3 DNA reads as TGTGCCAGCAGTTTAACCACCTACAGCAATCAGCCCCAGCATTTT. Encoded protein: CASSLTTYSNQPQHF.

The rearrangement links TRBV7-2 to TRBJ2-7; D call uncertain. Trimming removed 3 bases at V and 3 bases at J, with 12 bases between. The germline V gene encodes CDR1 SGHTA and CDR2 FQGNSA. CDR3 length equals 14 residues. DNA of the CDR3: TGTGCCAGCAGCTTCTCCGGGCTTCTCTACGAGCAGTACTTC. Translated: CASSFSGLLYEQYF.

This clonotype was detected many times. The J gene is TRBJ2-3, the V gene TRBV6-5; D possibly corresponds to TRBD2 (7 bases). Germline V gene sequence: CDR1 MNHEY, CDR2 SVGAGI. V was trimmed by 8 bases and J by 2 bases, leaving 20 bases between them. This CDR3 has 16 residues. The CDR3 nucleotides are TGTGCCAGCGGGTCTGTGGGGGGGCGGGACACAGATACGCAGTATTTT. Residues: CASGSVGGRDTDTQYF.

The J gene is TRBJ2-2, the V gene TRBV4-3; D is perhaps TRBD2 (6 bases). The germline V gene encodes CDR1 LGHNA and CDR2 YSLEER. The CDR3 consists of 14 residues. V shed 2 bases and J shed 4 bases, with 8 bases lying between them. CDR3 residues: CASSQHGGTGELFF. CDR3 nucleotide sequence: TGCGCCAGCAGCCAACACGGGGGCACCGGGGAGCTGTTTTTT.

This clonotype has only a few counts. This chain links TRBV29-1 with TRBJ2-5; 11 nucleotides line up with TRBD2. This CDR3 has 14 amino acids. Germline V lookup: CDR1 SQVTM, CDR2 ANQGSEA. V was pared by 7 bases and J by 6 bases, with 10 bases of the junction left unmatched. The CDR3 reads CSAVLAGGQKTQYF. CDR3 sequence (DNA): TGCAGCGCCGTGCTAGCGGGGGGACAAAAGACCCAGTACTTC. Drawing the rest from reference TRBV29-1 and TRBJ2-5, the complete variable domain is SAVISQKPSRDICQRGTSLTIQCQVDSQVTMMFWYRQQPGQSLTLIATANQGSEATYESGFVIDKFPISRPNLTFSTLTVSNMSPEDSSIYLCSAVLAGGQKTQYFGPGTRLLVL.

This clonotype was seen repeatedly, ten times or more. The chain carries TRBV7-9 and TRBJ1-1, with 8 bases fitting TRBD1. Trimming took 5 bases from V and 6 from J; bases not matched to a gene: 11. Per germline, CDR1 SEHNR and CDR2 FQNEAQ (reference sequence). CDR3 length: 15 amino acids. CDR3 sequence: CASSPPDRESPEAFF. CDR3 sequence (DNA): TGTGCCAGCAGCCCACCGGACAGGGAGAGCCCTGAAGCTTTCTTT.

This clonotype has ten or more counts. The genes are TRBV7-2 and TRBJ2-5; 7 positions agree with TRBD2. This CDR3 has 13 amino acids. CDR1 is SGHTA and CDR2 is FQGNSA in the germline V gene. Trimming at V came to 7 bases and at J to 5 bases, leaving 7 bases not matched to a gene. CDR3 sequence: CASTAGVRETQYF. The CDR3 region has the DNA TGTGCCAGCACTGCGGGGGTTAGGGAGACCCAGTACTTC.

This clonotype was detected only a few times. The rearrangement uses TRBV4-1 and TRBJ1-4; TRBD1 aligns across 7 bases. V dropped 1 base and J dropped 3; count of bases not matched to a gene: 5. Germline values: CDR1 MGHRA, CDR2 YSYEKL. This CDR3 is built from 16 residues. CDR3 in amino acids: CASSQARDSPNEKLFF. The CDR3 DNA follows: TGCGCCAGCAGCCAAGCCCGGGACAGCCCTAATGAAAAACTGTTTTTT.

This clonotype has only a few counts. The chain combines TRBV20-1 with TRBJ1-5, with 7 bases lining up with TRBD1. The junction had 9 bases not matched to a gene; V was cut back by 6 bases and J by 4 bases. The CDR3 length is 14 residues. Germline V CDR1 and CDR2: DFQATT, SNEGSKA (reference sequence). CDR3 in DNA: TGCAGTGCCTACCGGGACAGAATAAATCAGCCCCAGCATTTT. Translated: CSAYRDRINQPQHF.

This chain links TRBV7-8 with TRBJ2-5, with 10 bases matching TRBD2. This CDR3 is 16 amino acids long. Germline values: CDR1 SGHVS, CDR2 FQNEAQ. Germline trimming cut 1 base from V and 10 bases from J; bases unmatched to any gene: 12. CDR3: CASSLGTSGLAPGQYF. Written as DNA, the CDR3 is TGTGCCAGCAGCTTAGGCACATCGGGACTAGCGCCGGGCCAGTACTTC. Variable domain in full (rest from reference TRBV7-8 and TRBJ2-5): GAGVSQSPRYKVAKRGQDVALRCDPISGHVSLFWYQQALGQGPEFLTYFQNEAQLDKSGLPSDRFFAERPEGSVSTLKIQRTQQEDSAVYLCASSLGTSGLAPGQYFGPGTRLLVL.